The 14 T cell receptor beta chains below were found in one sample sequenced in a study of PD-1 blockade in classical Hodgkin lymphoma (dated by TCRdb to 2018 to 2020). In the paper's terms, the time point label means: cycle 4 day 1 (C4D1), after around six weeks of nivolumab. Relapse after autologous stem cell transplantation had occurred in all trial patients, and cohorts A, B and C were distinguished by prior brentuximab vedotin exposure. Receptor amplification or capture employed the immunoSEQ multiplex PCR assay. This is the immuneACCESS table as TCRdb keeps it, with only in-frame sequences that have V and J called. A part of the clones is gone; compared with another copy, unresolved V genes explain less than half, and the rest is unexplained. The sample data list roughly 60,000 clones, and around 90% of these were observed just once. The ten largest clones add up to 6.5% to 9.5% of the sample.

The sequencing used peripheral blood mononuclear cells (PBMCs), collected before the fourth cycle of nivolumab. The receptors were sampled from a human donor with classical Hodgkin lymphoma.

The gene calls are TRBV10-2 and TRBJ2-7, with D unresolved. V was shortened by 1 base and J by 6 bases, with 10 bases between the two germline ends. Germline CDR1 reads WSHSY; CDR2 reads SAAADI. The CDR3 spans 13 residues. CDR3 in DNA: TGCGCCAGCAGTGAGTTATCCATGCCCGAGCAGTACTTC. Translated, it gives CASSELSMPEQYF.

The gene calls are TRBV28 and TRBJ2-5; D call uncertain. From germline, CDR1 is MDHEN and CDR2 SYDVKM. The CDR3 consists of 13 residues. Trimming pared 5 bases from V and 5 bases from J, leaving 12 bases between. The CDR3 nucleotides are TGTGCCAGCAGTGTACGTGGGTGGGAGACCCAGTACTTC. Protein product: CASSVRGWETQYF.

The rearrangement uses TRBV27 and TRBJ1-6; 8 positions agree with TRBD1. Germline CDR1 and CDR2: MNHEY and SMNVEV (reference sequence). With V trimmed by 2 bases and J by 7 bases, 7 bases remained unmatched. CDR3 length equals 16 residues. The CDR3 reads CASSLVPTGANSPLHF. The CDR3 DNA follows: TGTGCCAGCAGTTTAGTCCCGACAGGGGCAAATTCACCCCTCCACTTT.

The rearrangement joins TRBV10-3 to TRBJ2-5; 9 nucleotides line up with TRBD2. The germline V gene has CDR1 ENHRY and CDR2 SYGVKD. CDR3 size: 16 residues. V dropped 10 bases and J dropped 0; count of bases not matched to a gene: 12. This CDR3 reads CATLLGGGAYQETQYF. CDR3 bases: TGTGCCACCTTGTTGGGCGGGGGGGCGTACCAAGAGACCCAGTACTTC.

This clone was counted between two and nine times. The chain carries TRBV7-9 and TRBJ2-3; 7 bases agree with TRBD2. Germline lookup yields CDR1 SEHNR and CDR2 FQNEAQ (reference sequence). This CDR3 spans 16 amino acids. V was pared by 3 bases and J by 2 bases, with 8 bases of the junction left unmatched. The CDR3 spells CASSFVAGTYTDTQYF. The CDR3 bases are TGTGCCAGCAGCTTCGTAGCGGGCACCTACACAGATACGCAGTATTTT. The complete variable domain, with remaining parts taken from reference TRBV7-9 and TRBJ2-3, reads DTGVSQNPRHKITKRGQNVTFRCDPISEHNRLYWYRQTLGQGPEFLTYFQNEAQLEKSRLLSDRFSAERPKGSFSTLEIQRTEQGDSAMYLCASSFVAGTYTDTQYFGPGTRLTVL.

The genes are TRBV19 and TRBJ1-5; TRBD1 matches 7 bases. The CDR3 extends over 13 amino acids. Germline V gene sequence: CDR1 LNHDA, CDR2 SQIVND (reference sequence). V was pared by 2 bases and J by 8 bases, with 3 bases of the junction left unmatched. As DNA, the CDR3 is TGTGCCAGTAGTATATCGGGGACAGAGCCCCAGCATTTT. Translated, it gives CASSISGTEPQHF.

This clone was seen once. The rearrangement joins TRBV7-8 to TRBJ2-1; D tentatively fits TRBD1 or TRBD2 (5 bases each). The length of the CDR3 is 17 residues. Germline V lookup: CDR1 SGHVS, CDR2 FQNEAQ. Trimming took 5 bases from V and 5 from J, leaving 22 bases between them. CDR3 loop: CASSPNSWGPKDNEQFF. The CDR3 DNA is TGTGCCAGCAGCCCCAACTCCTGGGGACCAAAAGACAATGAGCAGTTCTTC.

The J gene is TRBJ1-6, the V gene TRBV7-9; maybe TRBD1 (5 bases). Germline V gene lookup returns CDR1 SEHNR and CDR2 FQNEAQ (reference sequence). V lost 2 bases and J lost 0, with 11 bases in between. The CDR3 consists of 17 residues. DNA of the CDR3: TGTGCCAGCAGCTTAAGGGGAGAGAGCTCCTATAATTCACCCCTCCACTTT. Amino acid sequence: CASSLRGESSYNSPLHF.

The chain combines TRBV7-6 with TRBJ1-2; 10 bases fit TRBD1. Trimming removed 0 bases from V and 4 bases from J; junction bases left unmatched: 8. From germline, CDR1 is SGHVS and CDR2 FNYEAQ. CDR3 size: 17 residues. CDR3 nucleotide sequence: TGTGCCAGCAGCTTAGCGGGCGACAGGGGGCAACTCTATGGCTACACCTTC. Amino acids: CASSLAGDRGQLYGYTF.

V gene TRBV19 combines with J gene TRBJ2-3, with a weak D call TRBD1 (5 bases). The germline V gene encodes CDR1 LNHDA and CDR2 SQIVND (reference sequence). Trimming stripped 7 bases from V and 0 bases from J, with 14 bases between. The CDR3 length is 15 residues. In DNA, the CDR3 is TGTGCCAGTAACCCGTCCCAGGGTAGCACAGATACGCAGTATTTT. Translated, it gives CASNPSQGSTDTQYF. The variable domain in full, with the rest retrieved from reference TRBV19 and TRBJ2-3, is DGGITQSPKYLFRKEGQNVTLSCEQNLNHDAMYWYRQDPGQGLRLIYYSQIVNDFQKGDIAEGYSVSREKKESFPLTVTSAQKNPTAFYLCASNPSQGSTDTQYFGPGTRLTVL.

The V gene is TRBV27, the J gene TRBJ2-2; D gene uncertain. Germline V CDR1 and CDR2: MNHEY, SMNVEV (reference sequence). The ends were cut back, 1 base at V and 4 bases at J, with 13 bases in the middle. This CDR3 region has 16 residues. CDR3 nucleotides: TGTGCCAGCAGTTTATTGCTCCCCTTAGCCACCGGGGAGCTGTTTTTT. Its protein is CASSLLLPLATGELFF.

The J gene is TRBJ1-4, the V gene TRBV18, with D hard to call. The germline V gene has CDR1 KGHSH and CDR2 LQKENI. The CDR3 sequence is 13 residues long. V was shortened by 6 bases and J by 5 bases, with 10 bases between the two germline ends. CDR3 in DNA: TGTGCCAGCTCGGGCAGACTGAATGAAAAACTGTTTTTT. Protein: CASSGRLNEKLFF.

V is TRBV4-1 and J is TRBJ2-5; D possibly corresponds to TRBD1 (6 bases). Germline V gives CDR1 MGHRA, CDR2 YSYEKL. CDR3 length equals 14 residues. V dropped 1 base and J dropped 2 bases, with 8 bases sitting between them. CDR3 in DNA: TGCGCCAGCAGCCAAGGGGACACACAAGAGACCCAGTACTTC. The encoded protein is CASSQGDTQETQYF.

CDR3 DNA: TGTGCCAGCAGTCCCCAGGGGTCCATCGGGCAGCCCCAGCATTTT. Protein sequence: CASSPQGSIGQPQHF. This chain uses TRBV27 with TRBJ1-5; possible D gene TRBD1, 6 bases. The germline V gene encodes CDR1 MNHEY and CDR2 SMNVEV (reference sequence). CDR3 length equals 15 residues. Trimming cost V 5 bases and J 7 bases, with 18 bases left between them.